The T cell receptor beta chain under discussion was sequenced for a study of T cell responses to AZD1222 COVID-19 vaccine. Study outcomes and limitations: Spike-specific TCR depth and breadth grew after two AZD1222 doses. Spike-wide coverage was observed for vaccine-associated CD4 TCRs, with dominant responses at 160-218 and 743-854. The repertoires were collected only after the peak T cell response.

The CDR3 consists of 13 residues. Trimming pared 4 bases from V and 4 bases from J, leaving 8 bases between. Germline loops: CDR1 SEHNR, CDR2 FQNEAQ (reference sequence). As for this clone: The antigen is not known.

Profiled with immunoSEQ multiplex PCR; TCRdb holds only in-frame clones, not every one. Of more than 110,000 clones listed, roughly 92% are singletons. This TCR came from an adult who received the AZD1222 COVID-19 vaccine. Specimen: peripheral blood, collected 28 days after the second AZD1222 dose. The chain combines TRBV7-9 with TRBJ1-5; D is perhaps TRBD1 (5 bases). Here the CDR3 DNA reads TGTGCCAGCAGCTCAGACAGTAATCAGCCCCAGCATTTT. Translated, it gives CASSSDSNQPQHF.